This TCR beta chain derives from a study of T cell responses to AZD1222 COVID-19 vaccine. The study's findings and limits: Donors in the cohort were predominantly white British and more often female, and clonal diversity was possibly underestimated.

Some clones are missing from TCRdb's copy, which holds only in-frame ones; the method was immunoSEQ multiplex PCR. The sample records roughly 150,000 clones, 85% to 90% being singletons. The V end was cut by 0 bases, the J end by 0 bases, with 12 bases between. This CDR3 is built from 17 residues. Germline CDR1 and CDR2: LGHNA and YNFKEQ. Of note for this clone: The target antigen is unknown.

The source was peripheral blood, collected 28 days after the second AZD1222 dose. The chain combines TRBV4-2 with TRBJ1-3, with no clear D. The sequence came from an adult who received the AZD1222 COVID-19 vaccine. The CDR3 reads CASSQDRRSISGNTIYF. The CDR3 DNA is TGTGCCAGCAGCCAAGATAGGCGGAGCATCTCTGGAAACACCATATATTTT.